The source of this TCR beta chain is a study of regulatory T cells in long-lasting Graves disease. Whole-study findings and limits: Persistent Graves' patients showed a TCR diversity that was lower than that of newly diagnosed ones. Those with persistent disease had in common more public clonotypes (approximately 2,500) than new patients (roughly 1,000).

The time point is: newly diagnosed GD, antithyroid drugs for less than 3 months. PBMCs were the source of the RNA used for TCR sequencing. Collection of peripheral blood (about 10 milliliters) was done using EDTA tubes. Many counts were recorded for this clonotype. Its antigen is unidentified. The V gene's germline CDR1 is KGHSH and CDR2 LQKENI. V was trimmed by 8 bases and J by 1 base, leaving 8 bases between them. The CDR3 extends over 12 amino acids. Sequencing libraries for TCR beta were prepared with iRepertoire HTBI primers and Arm-PCR of CDR3 regions. One entry per CDR3 protein, called by TCRdb with MiXCR from the multiplex PCR reads. The sample lists hundreds of thousands of distinct CDR3 sequences, 16% occurring once. These data also formed part of another study, on T cells in Graves' hyperthyroidism and ophthalmopathy.

This specimen was peripheral blood mononuclear cells (PBMCs), taken at new diagnosis, from a patient treated with antithyroid drugs. The rearrangement uses TRBV18 and TRBJ1-1, with D unclear. The clonotype originates from a woman aged 25 to 39 with Graves disease. The CDR3 DNA sequence: TGTGCCAGCAGTCCTCAGAACACTGAAGCTTTCTTT. Residues: CASSPQNTEAFF.